This T cell receptor beta chain was observed in a study of pediatric ulcerative colitis. The rectum was sampled with one to two pinch biopsies at colonoscopy. Ulcerative colitis patients received no immunosuppressive medication before the diagnostic colonoscopy. The CDR3 runs to 13 residues. Trimming cost V 2 bases and J 7 bases, with 11 bases left between them. Germline-derived CDR1 and CDR2 are GTSNPN and SVGIG (reference sequence). As for this clone: Its antigen is as yet unknown.

General study points: A couple of rectal clonotypes were found only in ulcerative colitis patients, all of them. Blood-rectal clonal overlap within each person was significantly higher in ulcerative colitis patients than controls.

The table came from immunoSEQ multiplex PCR; TCRdb's copy has only in-frame clones and leaves some out. Here the sample spans tens of thousands of clones, about 81% being singletons. The sequence was obtained from a boy between 10 and 17 years old with severe ulcerative colitis. The chain links TRBV30 to TRBJ1-4; TRBD1 is a possible D gene (5 bases). The sample comprised gut tissue. This CDR3 is CAWSSQGGEKLFF. CDR3 sequence (DNA): TGTGCCTGGAGTTCCCAGGGAGGTGAAAAACTGTTTTTT. The entire variable domain, with the rest obtained from reference TRBV30 and TRBJ1-4, is as follows: SQTIHQWPATLVQPVGSPLSLECTVEGTSNPNLYWYRQAAGRGLQLLFYSVGIGQISSEVPQNLSASRPQDRQFILSSKKLLLSDSGFYLCAWSSQGGEKLFFGSGTQLSVL.